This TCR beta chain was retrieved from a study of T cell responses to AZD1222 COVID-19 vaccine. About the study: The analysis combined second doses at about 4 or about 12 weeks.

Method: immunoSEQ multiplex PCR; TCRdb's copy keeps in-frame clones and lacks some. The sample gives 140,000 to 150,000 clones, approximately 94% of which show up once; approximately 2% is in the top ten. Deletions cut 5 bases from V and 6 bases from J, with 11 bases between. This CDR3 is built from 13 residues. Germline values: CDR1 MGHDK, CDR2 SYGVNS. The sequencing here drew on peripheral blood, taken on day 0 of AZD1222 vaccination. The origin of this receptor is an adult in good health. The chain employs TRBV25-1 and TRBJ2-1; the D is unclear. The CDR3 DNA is TGTGCCAGCAGTACAATGACTGGCAATGAGCAGTTCTTC. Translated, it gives CASSTMTGNEQFF. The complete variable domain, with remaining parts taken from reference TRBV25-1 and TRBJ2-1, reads EADIYQTPRYLVIGTGKKITLECSQTMGHDKMYWYQQDPGMELHLIHYSYGVNSTEKGDLSSESTVSRIRTEHFPLTLESARPSHTSQYLCASSTMTGNEQFFGPGTRLTVL.